One sample yielded the 28 T cell receptor beta chains listed below, sequenced in a study of control samples from healthy donors and cancer patients. Using immunoSEQ multiplex PCR, the repertoire was profiled, and TCRdb retains in-frame clones only, with some absent. The table lists about 59,000 clones, more than 90% of them singletons. Sequencing was performed on PBMCs. These receptors were collected from a man aged 40-49 years with colorectal cancer.

This clone was picked up one time. The chain is built from TRBV3-1 (or the pseudogene TRBV3-2) and TRBJ2-3, with D possibly being TRBD2 (6 bases). V lost 3 bases and J lost 3, with 16 bases in between. CDR1 is LGHDT, CDR2 YNNKEL, per germline (reference sequence). The CDR3 runs to 16 residues. The CDR3 sequence: CASSQNTGTQTDTQYF. CDR3 in DNA: TGTGCCAGCAGCCAGAACACCGGGACTCAAACAGATACGCAGTATTTT.

The rearrangement links TRBV5-1 to TRBJ2-5; 10 bases are shared with TRBD2. Germline V lookup: CDR1 SGHRS, CDR2 YFSETQ. With 0 bases clipped from V and 5 bases from J, the junction kept 7 bases outside the gene matches. The CDR3 has 16 amino acids. The CDR3 sequence is CASSLAQAGGRETQYF. The CDR3 DNA reads as TGCGCCAGCAGCTTGGCCCAAGCGGGGGGGCGCGAGACCCAGTACTTC.

The gene calls are TRBV6-4 and TRBJ1-1; D ambiguous. V was shortened by 0 bases and J by 1 base, with 9 bases between the two germline ends. The germline V gene has CDR1 MRHNA and CDR2 SNTAGT. This CDR3 spans 15 amino acids. CDR3 residues: CASSDSSRSNTEAFF. The CDR3 nucleotides are TGTGCCAGCAGTGACTCATCCAGGTCGAACACTGAAGCTTTCTTT.

The gene calls are TRBV27 and TRBJ1-1; a weak D match, TRBD1 (6 bases). This CDR3 is built from 15 residues. Trimming took 9 bases from V and 1 from J, leaving 18 bases between them. Germline CDR1 and CDR2: MNHEY and SMNVEV (reference sequence). The CDR3 DNA reads TGTGCCAGTTGGACTTTCGGGACACCGAACACTGAAGCTTTCTTT. Amino acid sequence: CASWTFGTPNTEAFF.

The CDR3 sequence: CASSPRGWDTEAFF. The CDR3 DNA is TGTGCCAGTAGTCCTCGGGGGTGGGACACTGAAGCTTTCTTT. This chain connects TRBV19 to TRBJ1-1; tentative D call: TRBD1 (5 bases). Germline lookup yields CDR1 LNHDA and CDR2 SQIVND (reference sequence). CDR3 size: 14 residues. The germline V and J ends were trimmed by 5 bases and 3 bases, with 13 bases remaining between them.

The chain combines TRBV27 with TRBJ2-1, with a weak D call TRBD1 (6 bases). Trimming left V 0 bases short and J 1 base short, with 7 bases between. The germline V gene has CDR1 MNHEY and CDR2 SMNVEV (reference sequence). The CDR3 is 15 amino acids. This CDR3 is CASSLSGQSYNEQFF. CDR3 DNA sequence: TGTGCCAGCAGTTTATCGGGACAATCCTACAATGAGCAGTTCTTC.

The chain couples TRBV2 to TRBJ2-7, with D maybe TRBD1 (6 bases). This CDR3 has 14 amino acids. Germline assignment: CDR1 SNHLY and CDR2 FYNNEI. Trimming removed 6 bases at V and 3 bases at J, with 15 bases between. CDR3 coding DNA: TGTGCCAGCAGGAGCGGACAGCAACACTACGAGCAGTACTTC. Translating it yields CASRSGQQHYEQYF.

V gene TRBV3-1 (or the pseudogene TRBV3-2) combines with J gene TRBJ1-1, with D unclear. The CDR3 loop spans 11 amino acids. The V end lost 4 bases, the J end lost 3 bases, and 3 bases lay between the germline ends. Germline V CDR1 and CDR2: LGHDT, YNNKEL (reference sequence). Here the CDR3 DNA reads TGTGCCAGCAGCCTGGACACTGAAGCTTTCTTT. Translated, it gives CASSLDTEAFF.

V usage is TRBV7-2 and J usage is TRBJ2-7, with a possible D match to TRBD1 (6 bases). The V and J ends lost 3 bases and 2 bases respectively, with 11 bases between them. Per germline, CDR1 SGHTA and CDR2 FQGNSA. The CDR3 loop spans 14 amino acids. The CDR3 loop reads CASSLSRDTYEQYF. CDR3 bases: TGTGCCAGCAGCTTGTCCCGGGACACCTACGAGCAGTACTTC.

The genes are TRBV5-6 and TRBJ2-5; D is uncertain. The germline CDR1 and CDR2 sequences are SGHDT and YYEEEE. This CDR3 has 14 residues. V was shortened by 2 bases and J by 1 base, with 9 bases between the two germline ends. The CDR3 sequence is CASSFGRAQETQYF. CDR3 DNA sequence: TGTGCCAGCAGCTTCGGCAGAGCCCAAGAGACCCAGTACTTC.

This clone is a singleton in its sample. The chain uses TRBV9 and TRBJ2-5, with 12 nucleotides matching TRBD1. The V gene end was trimmed by 3 bases and the J gene end by 5 bases; junction bases not matched to a gene: 8. Germline-derived CDR1 and CDR2 are SGDLS and YYNGEE. This CDR3 contains 16 residues. The CDR3 reads CASSALGTGGGETQYF. The CDR3 bases are TGTGCCAGCAGCGCGCTGGGGACAGGGGGCGGTGAGACCCAGTACTTC.

The chain recombines TRBV9 with TRBJ2-5; either TRBD1 or TRBD2 may supply D (6 bases each). Germline values: CDR1 SGDLS, CDR2 YYNGEE. Trimming took 0 bases from V and 5 from J, leaving 14 bases between them. The CDR3 extends over 15 amino acids. The chain's CDR3 is CASSVARGGGETQYF. CDR3 coding DNA: TGTGCCAGCAGCGTAGCTAGAGGAGGGGGGGAGACCCAGTACTTC.

This clone was detected a few times. The chain is built from TRBV7-2 and TRBJ1-3; possible D gene TRBD1, 6 bases. CDR3 length equals 15 residues. Germline lookup yields CDR1 SGHTA and CDR2 FQGNSA. Trimming cost V 5 bases and J 2 bases, with 13 bases left between them. CDR3 protein: CASSRIQGTGNTIYF. The CDR3 nucleotides are TGTGCCAGCAGCCGTATACAGGGTACTGGAAACACCATATATTTT.

The genes are TRBV11-1 and TRBJ2-1, with 11 nucleotides matching TRBD2. The germline V gene encodes CDR1 SGHAT and CDR2 FQDESV (reference sequence). The V and J ends lost 5 bases and 9 bases, in that order; junction bases with no gene match: 12. The CDR3 totals 16 residues. The CDR3 is CASSTLSGGAWGEQFF. CDR3 in DNA: TGTGCCAGCAGCACCCTTAGCGGGGGGGCCTGGGGTGAGCAGTTCTTC.

This rearrangement joins TRBV2 to TRBJ1-5, with no clear D. The V end was cut by 7 bases, the J end by 2 bases, with 9 bases between. Per the germline V gene, CDR1 is SNHLY and CDR2 is FYNNEI. This CDR3 is built from 13 residues. Here the CDR3 reads CASTRGGNQPQHF. The CDR3 nucleotides read TGTGCCAGCACCCGGGGAGGCAATCAGCCCCAGCATTTT.

The chain carries TRBV14 and TRBJ1-5, with D possibly being TRBD1 (6 bases). V was cut by 5 bases and J by 9 bases, with 14 bases left in between. CDR3 length: 13 residues. Germline V gene data show CDR1 as SGHDN and CDR2 as FVKESK. The CDR3 DNA reads TGTGCCAGCAGCTCAATTATGACAGGGCCCCAGCATTTT. It is translated as CASSSIMTGPQHF.

The chain couples TRBV7-6 to TRBJ2-5; perhaps TRBD1 as D (7 bases). The CDR3 is 15 amino acids. With 2 bases removed from V and 4 bases from J, the gap between germline ends came to 14 bases. Germline V gene lookup returns CDR1 SGHVS and CDR2 FNYEAQ. CDR3 protein: CASSLWGAGGETQYF. Written as DNA, the CDR3 is TGTGCCAGCAGCTTATGGGGGGCAGGGGGAGAGACCCAGTACTTC.

The count of this clone is one. The V and J genes are TRBV9 and TRBJ1-3; no clear D gene. This CDR3 has 14 residues. Trimming pared 0 bases from V and 0 bases from J, leaving 4 bases between. CDR1 and CDR2 from the germline V gene are SGDLS and YYNGEE. CDR3 loop: CASSVVPSGNTIYF. DNA of the CDR3: TGTGCCAGCAGCGTAGTTCCCTCTGGAAACACCATATATTTT.

The chain couples TRBV24-1 to TRBJ2-3; D gene uncertain. The CDR3 is 14 residues long. Germline values: CDR1 KGHDR, CDR2 SFDVKD. V was pared by 7 bases and J by 0 bases, with 10 bases between. The CDR3 nucleotides read TGTGCCACCAGCAACTTCGGTAGCACAGATACGCAGTATTTT. Translated: CATSNFGSTDTQYF.

V and J are TRBV6-4 and TRBJ2-3; no clear D gene. V lost 6 bases and J lost 3, with 10 bases in between. This CDR3 has 13 residues. Germline V gives CDR1 MRHNA, CDR2 SNTAGT. The CDR3 nucleotides are TGTGCCAGCAGCGTAGACACAACAGATACGCAGTATTTT. It translates to CASSVDTTDTQYF.

V gene TRBV9 combines with J gene TRBJ1-4, with D possibly TRBD1 on 6 matching bases. V was clipped by 3 bases and J by 8 bases, with 17 bases between them. This CDR3 is built from 15 residues. Germline lookup yields CDR1 SGDLS and CDR2 YYNGEE. The CDR3 DNA reads as TGTGCCAGCAGCGGAGGGACAACGGGATACGAAAAACTGTTTTTT. Translating it yields CASSGGTTGYEKLFF.

The chain employs TRBV19 and TRBJ2-2, with 9 bases that match TRBD1. The germline V gene has CDR1 LNHDA and CDR2 SQIVND (reference sequence). V shed 7 bases, J shed 9 bases, and the junction held 9 bases outside the gene matches. The CDR3 is 14 amino acids. The CDR3 nucleotides are TGTGCCAGTACTGGGGACAGGGCGTTCAGGGAGCTGTTTTTT. It specifies CASTGDRAFRELFF.

In this sample, this clone turned up once. The chain couples TRBV2 to TRBJ2-5, with 8 bases matching TRBD2. The CDR3 length is 15 residues. With V trimmed by 2 bases and J by 1 base, 3 bases remained unmatched. The germline V gene encodes CDR1 SNHLY and CDR2 FYNNEI. The CDR3 spells CASSEQRGSQETQYF. The CDR3 DNA follows: TGTGCCAGCAGTGAACAGCGGGGGTCCCAAGAGACCCAGTACTTC.

The chain couples TRBV30 to TRBJ2-1; D remains unclear. This CDR3 comprises 13 residues. The germline V gene encodes CDR1 GTSNPN and CDR2 SVGIG (reference sequence). V was cut by 2 bases and J by 4 bases, with 9 bases left in between. The CDR3 DNA is TGTGCCTGGAGTCTTACTATTTACAATGAGCAGTTCTTC. This sequence encodes CAWSLTIYNEQFF.

This clone was recorded once. This sequence joins TRBV6-6 and TRBJ1-5; 10 nucleotides agree with TRBD1. Trimming removed 6 bases from V and 3 bases from J; junction bases left unmatched: 8. This CDR3 spans 16 amino acids. Germline assignment: CDR1 MNHNY and CDR2 SVGAGI (reference sequence). This CDR3 is CASSKGTGVDNQPQHF. CDR3 in DNA: TGTGCCAGCAGCAAGGGGACAGGGGTCGACAATCAGCCCCAGCATTTT.

The chain joins TRBV6-2 or TRBV6-3 to TRBJ1-5; possible D gene TRBD1, 6 bases. Germline V CDR1 and CDR2: MNHEY, SVGEGT. The CDR3 length is 15 residues. The ends were cut back, 6 bases at V and 4 bases at J, with 16 bases in the middle. The CDR3 protein is CASSLQGLGNQPQHF. Here the CDR3 DNA reads TGTGCCAGCAGCCTACAGGGATTGGGGAATCAGCCCCAGCATTTT.

The chain uses TRBV6-5 and TRBJ2-7; D tentatively fits TRBD1 or TRBD2 (5 bases each). V was clipped by 0 bases and J by 4 bases, with 13 bases between them. Looked up from germline, CDR1 is MNHEY and CDR2 is SVGAGI. CDR3 length: 15 amino acids. The DNA for the CDR3 is TGTGCCAGCAGTTACTCTGGCCGGGACCCATACGAGCAGTACTTC. Amino acids: CASSYSGRDPYEQYF.

This clone came up once. The CDR3 loop is CASSPQGGRPNQPQHF. CDR3 coding DNA: TGTGCCAGCAGCCCCCAAGGAGGCCGTCCCAATCAGCCCCAGCATTTT. V is TRBV5-6 and J is TRBJ1-5; no clear D. Deletions cut 4 bases from V and 3 bases from J, with 17 bases between. The CDR3 sequence is 16 residues long. In germline, CDR1 is SGHDT, CDR2 YYEEEE.